The 9 T cell receptor beta chains given below trace back to one sample, sequenced in a study of human T cells and chemical hapten exposure. Each CDR3 protein is one row after TCRdb ran MiXCR on the RACE reads. Of about 14,000 distinct CDR3 sequences in the sample, about 16% were seen once. Specified time point: patch test 1, 2 weeks after DPC sensitization. The treatment is: therapeutic diphenylcyclopropenone sensitization with weekly scalp DPC. The source material was whole blood, sampled in connection with sensitization to the hapten diphenylcyclopropenone (DPC). These TCRs come from a woman aged 25-40 years with alopecia areata. Some clones in this sample may be carry-over from other donors' samples.

By share of the sample, this clonotype is medium-sized (0.01 to 0.1%). The V gene is TRBV6-6, the J gene TRBJ2-7; D is possibly TRBD1 (6 bases). V shed 5 bases and J shed 1 base, with 9 bases lying between them. CDR1 is MNHNY and CDR2 is SVGAGI in the germline V gene (reference sequence). This CDR3 comprises 13 residues. This CDR3 is CASSSTGSYEQYF. CDR3 coding DNA: TGTGCCAGCAGTAGTACAGGGTCCTACGAGCAGTACTTC.

The chain uses TRBV19 and TRBJ2-3; the D is unclear. Trimming left V 9 bases short and J 0 bases short, with 22 bases between. CDR3 length equals 17 residues. The germline V gene has CDR1 LNHDA and CDR2 SQIVND (reference sequence). The DNA for the CDR3 is TGTGCCAGCTCCGCGGCAGGCGAATACACTAGCACAGATACGCAGTATTTT. This sequence encodes CASSAAGEYTSTDTQYF.

The rearrangement uses TRBV15 and TRBJ2-3, with 8 bases that match TRBD2. CDR1 is LNHNV and CDR2 is YYDKDF in the germline V gene (reference sequence). The CDR3 is 17 amino acids. Unmatched junction bases numbered 11, after V lost 1 base and J lost 5 bases. CDR3 DNA: TGTGCCACCAGCAGAGTGGTGCGGGAGGAACGGGGAGATACGCAGTATTTT. This sequence encodes CATSRVVREERGDTQYF.

A few counts support this clonotype. This chain links TRBV6-5 with TRBJ2-5; tentatively, D is TRBD1 (5 bases). CDR1 MNHEY and CDR2 SVGAGI come from the germline V gene. The CDR3 length is 17 residues. V lost 0 bases and J 2 bases, leaving 16 bases between the germline ends. The CDR3 reads CASSYSPGRAGQETQYF. The CDR3, as DNA: TGTGCCAGCAGTTACTCCCCGGGCAGGGCCGGTCAAGAGACCCAGTACTTC.

V gene TRBV4-1 combines with J gene TRBJ1-2; no firm D call. This CDR3 contains 15 residues. Looked up from germline, CDR1 is MGHRA and CDR2 is YSYEKL. With 5 bases removed from V and 3 bases from J, the gap between germline ends came to 16 bases. The DNA of the CDR3 is TGCGCCAGCAGCTTAGAGAGGTTCGTGGACTATGGCTACACCTTC. Its translation: CASSLERFVDYGYTF.

This sequence joins TRBV28 and TRBJ2-7; 7 nucleotides align to TRBD1. From germline, CDR1 is MDHEN and CDR2 SYDVKM. The CDR3 length is 12 residues. With 6 bases clipped from V and 2 bases from J, the junction kept 1 base outside the gene matches. CDR3 in DNA: TGTGCCAGCAGCGGACAGGCCTACGAGCAGTACGTC. This translates into CASSGQAYEQYV.

This rearrangement joins TRBV30 to TRBJ2-5; 9 nucleotides match TRBD2. The germline CDR1 and CDR2 sequences are GTSNPN and SVGIG (reference sequence). The CDR3 covers 13 residues. Trimming cost V 8 bases and J 2 bases; bases outside gene matches: 6. CDR3 in amino acids: CALTGLAQETQYF. DNA for the CDR3: TGTGCCCTAACGGGACTAGCTCAAGAGACCCAGTACTTC. The variable domain in full, completed from reference TRBV30 and TRBJ2-5, reads SQTIHQWPATLVQPVGSPLSLECTVEGTSNPNLYWYRQAAGRGLQLLFYSVGIGQISSEVPQNLSASRPQDRQFILSSKKLLLSDSGFYLCALTGLAQETQYFGPGTRLLVL.

This clonotype was recorded only once. J is TRBJ1-1 and V is TRBV7-9; TRBD1 agrees at 7 bases. The length of the CDR3 is 16 residues. Germline V lookup: CDR1 SEHNR, CDR2 FQNEAQ (reference sequence). V trimming: 5 bases; J trimming: 0 bases; junction bases outside the gene matches: 9. The CDR3 DNA is TGTGCCAGCAGCCGAACGGACAGGCGGCTGAACACTGAAGCTTTCTTT. It is translated as CASSRTDRRLNTEAFF.

In its sample, this clonotype was seen many times. The chain carries TRBV11-2 and TRBJ2-3; D unclear. The V gene's germline CDR1 is SGHAT and CDR2 FQNNGV. The CDR3 has 15 amino acids. V was cut by 5 bases and J by 0 bases, with 12 bases left in between. The CDR3 here is CASSIGAISTDTQYF. DNA for the CDR3: TGTGCCAGCAGCATCGGAGCAATCAGCACAGATACGCAGTATTTT.